The 3 T cell receptor beta chains in this list originate from one sample, sequenced in a study of Graves' ophthalmopathy and Graves' hyperthyroidism. RNA transcripts were the template, and TCR beta CDR3 regions were amplified from them. Second-round multiplex PCR followed a first-round RT-PCR using HTBI primers. Each CDR3 protein gets one entry after TCRdb re-called the multiplex PCR reads with MiXCR. The sample holds about 640,000 distinct CDR3 sequences, roughly 39% seen once. Sequencing was performed on peripheral blood. These TCRs come from an adult man with Graves' ophthalmopathy.

This clonotype was picked up many times. This chain joins TRBV9 and TRBJ2-7; D call uncertain. Germline V gives CDR1 SGDLS, CDR2 YYNGEE. The V and J ends lost 4 bases and 3 bases respectively, with 14 bases between them. This CDR3 contains 14 residues. The CDR3 region is CASSPQGKFYEQYF. DNA of the CDR3: TGTGCCAGCAGCCCCCAAGGGAAGTTCTACGAGCAGTACTTC.

This clonotype was picked up many times. The chain is built from TRBV7-9 and TRBJ2-6; D uncertain. The germline V and J ends were trimmed by 1 base and 1 base, with 8 bases remaining between them. The CDR3 extends over 16 amino acids. The germline V gene has CDR1 SEHNR and CDR2 FQNEAQ (reference sequence). The CDR3 loop is CASSLGARSGANVLTF. CDR3 nucleotides: TGTGCCAGCAGCTTAGGTGCTCGGTCTGGGGCCAACGTCCTGACTTTC.

This clonotype was recorded many times. V and J are TRBV4-2 and TRBJ1-6; 8 bases match TRBD1. From germline, CDR1 is LGHNA and CDR2 YNFKEQ. The CDR3 covers 16 residues. Unmatched junction bases numbered 6, after V lost 0 bases and J lost 8 bases. The CDR3 protein is CASSQDRGRGDSPLHF. CDR3 nucleotides: TGTGCCAGCAGCCAAGACAGGGGGCGTGGAGATTCACCCCTCCACTTT.